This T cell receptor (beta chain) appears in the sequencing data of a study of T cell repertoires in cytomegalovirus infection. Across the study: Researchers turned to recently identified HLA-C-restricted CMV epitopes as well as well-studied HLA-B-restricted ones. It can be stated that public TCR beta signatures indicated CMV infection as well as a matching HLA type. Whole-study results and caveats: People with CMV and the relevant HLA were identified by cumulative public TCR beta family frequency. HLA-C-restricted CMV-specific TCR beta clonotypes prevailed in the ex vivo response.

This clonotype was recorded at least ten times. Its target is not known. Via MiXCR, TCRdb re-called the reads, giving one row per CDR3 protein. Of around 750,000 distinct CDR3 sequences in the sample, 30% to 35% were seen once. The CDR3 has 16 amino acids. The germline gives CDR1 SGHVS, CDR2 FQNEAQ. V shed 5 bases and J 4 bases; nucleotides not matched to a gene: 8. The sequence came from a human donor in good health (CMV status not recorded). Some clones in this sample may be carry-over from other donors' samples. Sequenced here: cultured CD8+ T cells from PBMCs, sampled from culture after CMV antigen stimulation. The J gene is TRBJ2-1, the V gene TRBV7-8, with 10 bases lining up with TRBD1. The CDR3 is CASSRPQGQGYNEQFF. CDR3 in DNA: TGTGCCAGCAGCCGACCACAGGGACAGGGGTACAATGAGCAGTTCTTC.